The present T cell receptor (beta chain) was sequenced within a study of cytomegalovirus exposure and HLA in healthy donors. The protocol was immunoSEQ multiplex PCR, while the TCRdb copy is restricted to in-frame clones and leaves out a portion. The profile shows 200,000 or so clones, 65% to 90% of them singletons. CDR1 is MGHRA and CDR2 is YSYEKL in the germline V gene. Between the trimmed V and J ends, which lost 0 bases and 0 bases, there was a span of 17 bases. CDR3 length equals 19 residues. Whole-study results and caveats: Reports credit the classifier with highly specific, highly sensitive diagnosis of cytomegalovirus status.

The donors were in the roughly 120-subject validation cohort; that cohort was separate from the approximately 700-subject first cohort. As regards this clone: The antigen remains unidentified.

This chain joins TRBV4-1 and TRBJ2-2; D may be TRBD2 (6 bases). The sequence came from a woman in her twenties or thirties in good health and CMV-seropositive. The specimen was PBMCs. The CDR3 is CASSQDVVGLATNTGELFF. In nucleotides, the CDR3 is TGCGCCAGCAGCCAAGATGTAGTAGGGCTAGCGACGAACACCGGGGAGCTGTTTTTT.